This is a list of T cell receptor beta chains from one sample in a study of cytomegalovirus exposure and HLA in healthy donors. Using immunoSEQ multiplex PCR, the repertoire was profiled, and TCRdb retains in-frame clones only, with some absent. Of approximately 130,000 clones in the sample, around 73% were seen once. Sequences were obtained from PBMCs. These receptors were collected from a man aged 50-59 years in good health and CMV-seronegative. Each CDR3 is given with its conserved first and last residue. The order of the fields is V gene, D gene, J gene, clone size, CDR3 protein. D genes are given only for firm matches. Size is omitted from some rows. Given values are once, few, many or a class for expanded clones.

v_gene: TRBV28
d_gene: NA
j_gene: TRBJ2-7
abundance: NA
CDR3aa: CASSLRWGPYEQYF

v_gene: TRBV6-4
d_gene: NA
j_gene: TRBJ1-3
abundance: NA
CDR3aa: CASWTRSSGNTIYF

v_gene: TRBV2
d_gene: NA
j_gene: TRBJ2-5
abundance: NA
CDR3aa: CASSEGVGGLKETQYF

v_gene: TRBV5-6
d_gene: NA
j_gene: TRBJ2-1
abundance: NA
CDR3aa: CASRPYGQSTEQFF

v_gene: TRBV29-1
d_gene: TRBD2
j_gene: TRBJ2-3
abundance: few
CDR3aa: CSVRTSGSTDTQYF

v_gene: TRBV28
d_gene: NA
j_gene: TRBJ1-5
abundance: once
CDR3aa: CASSLLGGSQPQHF

v_gene: TRBV28
d_gene: TRBD2
j_gene: TRBJ2-5
abundance: once
CDR3aa: CASSSRPGTSGPRETQYF

v_gene: TRBV28
d_gene: NA
j_gene: TRBJ2-5
abundance: NA
CDR3aa: CASTPFGIKETQYF

v_gene: TRBV28
d_gene: TRBD2
j_gene: TRBJ2-2
abundance: NA
CDR3aa: CASSQGTSGQRGELFF

v_gene: TRBV7-2
d_gene: NA
j_gene: TRBJ1-5
abundance: NA
CDR3aa: CASSLGRAQPQHF

v_gene: TRBV19
d_gene: TRBD1
j_gene: TRBJ1-2
abundance: NA
CDR3aa: CASTSPGTVDGYTF

v_gene: TRBV19
d_gene: NA
j_gene: TRBJ2-5
abundance: NA
CDR3aa: CASSIEETQYF

v_gene: TRBV7-9
d_gene: NA
j_gene: TRBJ1-4
abundance: NA
CDR3aa: CASSHGQLRGQKLFF

v_gene: TRBV15
d_gene: NA
j_gene: TRBJ1-4
abundance: NA
CDR3aa: CATSSSAGSNEKLFF

v_gene: TRBV5-1
d_gene: TRBD1
j_gene: TRBJ2-2
abundance: NA
CDR3aa: CASSHRTGDTGELFF

v_gene: TRBV7-2
d_gene: TRBD2
j_gene: TRBJ2-7
abundance: NA
CDR3aa: CASSPGLAGVTEQYF

v_gene: TRBV18
d_gene: NA
j_gene: TRBJ1-4
abundance: few
CDR3aa: CASSSLDSATNEKLFF

v_gene: TRBV27
d_gene: TRBD2
j_gene: TRBJ2-6
abundance: few
CDR3aa: CASSLKLAGGFTSGANVLTF

v_gene: TRBV28
d_gene: NA
j_gene: TRBJ1-1
abundance: NA
CDR3aa: CASSLSGTLGTEAFF

v_gene: TRBV5-1
d_gene: NA
j_gene: TRBJ1-2
abundance: NA
CDR3aa: CASSSLTGRINYGYTF

v_gene: TRBV19
d_gene: TRBD1
j_gene: TRBJ2-1
abundance: NA
CDR3aa: CASTGRDRGFNEQFF

v_gene: TRBV19
d_gene: NA
j_gene: TRBJ2-1
abundance: NA
CDR3aa: CASRRGTYNEQFF

v_gene: TRBV7-9
d_gene: TRBD2
j_gene: TRBJ2-1
abundance: NA
CDR3aa: CASSPTSGSYEQFF

v_gene: TRBV4-1
d_gene: NA
j_gene: TRBJ2-1
abundance: NA
CDR3aa: CASSQPGKELRNEQFF

v_gene: TRBV27
d_gene: NA
j_gene: TRBJ2-1
abundance: NA
CDR3aa: CASSLNGYNEQFF

v_gene: TRBV6-6
d_gene: NA
j_gene: TRBJ2-1
abundance: NA
CDR3aa: CASTRASAKNEQFF

v_gene: TRBV7-9
d_gene: NA
j_gene: TRBJ2-7
abundance: NA
CDR3aa: CASSLGSQKRTYEQYF

v_gene: TRBV6-5
d_gene: NA
j_gene: TRBJ1-1
abundance: NA
CDR3aa: CASRNQLTKGAEAFF

v_gene: TRBV27
d_gene: NA
j_gene: TRBJ1-5
abundance: NA
CDR3aa: CASSFIASVNQPQHF

v_gene: TRBV27
d_gene: TRBD2
j_gene: TRBJ2-5
abundance: NA
CDR3aa: CASSQTSGALETQYF

v_gene: TRBV30
d_gene: NA
j_gene: TRBJ2-3
abundance: NA
CDR3aa: CALEEESGTDTQYF

v_gene: TRBV7-6
d_gene: NA
j_gene: TRBJ2-7
abundance: few
CDR3aa: CASSLGGVRGSYEQYF

v_gene: TRBV19
d_gene: NA
j_gene: TRBJ1-4
abundance: NA
CDR3aa: CASKAGEATNEKLFF

v_gene: TRBV27
d_gene: TRBD2
j_gene: TRBJ2-1
abundance: NA
CDR3aa: CASKGLAVWEQFF